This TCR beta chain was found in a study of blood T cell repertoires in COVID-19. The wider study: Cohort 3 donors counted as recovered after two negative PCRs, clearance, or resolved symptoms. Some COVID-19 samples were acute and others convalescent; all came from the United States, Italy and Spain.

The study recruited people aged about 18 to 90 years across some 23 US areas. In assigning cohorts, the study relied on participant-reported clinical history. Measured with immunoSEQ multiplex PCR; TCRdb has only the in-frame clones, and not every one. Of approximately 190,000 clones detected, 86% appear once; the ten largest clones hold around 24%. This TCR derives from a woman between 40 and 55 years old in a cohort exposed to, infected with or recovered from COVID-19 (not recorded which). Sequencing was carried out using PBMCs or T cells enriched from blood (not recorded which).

The CDR3 protein is CASSPPDSSSYEQYF. DNA for the CDR3: TGTGCCAGCTCACCTCCTGACAGTAGCTCCTACGAGCAGTACTTC. The rearrangement uses TRBV18 and TRBJ2-7, with D possibly matching TRBD1 (5 bases). Per germline, CDR1 KGHSH and CDR2 LQKENI. The CDR3 has 15 amino acids. V gave up 3 bases and J gave up 0 bases, with 12 bases separating them.